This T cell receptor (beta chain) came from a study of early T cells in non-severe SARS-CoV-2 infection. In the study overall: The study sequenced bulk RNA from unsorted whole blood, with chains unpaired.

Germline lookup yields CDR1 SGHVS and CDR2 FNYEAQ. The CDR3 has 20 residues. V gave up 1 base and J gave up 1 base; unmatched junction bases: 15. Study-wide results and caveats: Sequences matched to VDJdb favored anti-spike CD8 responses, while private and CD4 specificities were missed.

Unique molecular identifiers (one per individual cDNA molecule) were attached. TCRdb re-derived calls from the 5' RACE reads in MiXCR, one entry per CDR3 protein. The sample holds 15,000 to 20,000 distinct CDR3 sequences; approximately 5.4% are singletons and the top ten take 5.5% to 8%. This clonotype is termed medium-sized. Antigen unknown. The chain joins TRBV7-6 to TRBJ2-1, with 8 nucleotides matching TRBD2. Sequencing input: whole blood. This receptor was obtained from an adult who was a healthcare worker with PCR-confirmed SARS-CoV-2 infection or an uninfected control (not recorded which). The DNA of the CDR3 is TGTGCCAGCAGCTTAGATTACGCCCTAGGGCGGGAGGTATCCTACAATGAGCAGTTCTTC. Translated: CASSLDYALGREVSYNEQFF.